The 9 T cell receptor beta chains listed next were all sequenced from one sample in a study of T-cell reconstitution after alpha-beta-depleted transplantation in children. Preparing the TCRbeta library involved the use of unique molecular identifiers. TCRdb re-called the PCR reads with MiXCR, one entry per CDR3 protein. The sample holds 440,000 or so distinct CDR3 sequences, approximately 42% seen once. The sequencing here drew on PBMCs, taken before TCRalphabeta/CD19-depleted stem cell transplant. These receptors were taken from a girl aged 2 to 10 with aplastic anemia, due to receive a stem cell transplant.

The chain couples TRBV5-1 to TRBJ2-5; D gene ambiguous. CDR3 length equals 16 residues. Germline loops: CDR1 SGHRS, CDR2 YFSETQ. Trimming pared 0 bases from V and 2 bases from J, leaving 14 bases between. CDR3 nucleotide sequence: TGCGCCAGCAGCTTGGGTCCCCGCGTGGAGCAAGAGACCCAGTACTTC. Its protein product is CASSLGPRVEQETQYF.

CDR3 amino acids: CASSLASSGGAHEQYF. CDR3 nucleotides: TGCGCCAGCAGCTTGGCCTCTAGCGGGGGGGCCCACGAGCAGTACTTC. The chain joins TRBV5-1 to TRBJ2-7; 12 nucleotides line up with TRBD2. With V trimmed by 0 bases and J by 5 bases, 6 bases remained unmatched. The V gene's germline CDR1 is SGHRS and CDR2 YFSETQ. The CDR3 loop spans 16 amino acids.

CDR3 bases: TGTGCCAGCAGCGGGGACAGCTCCTACGAGCAGTACTTC. This codes for CASSGDSSYEQYF. V is TRBV9 and J is TRBJ2-7, with TRBD1 matching 7 bases. This CDR3 contains 13 residues. V shed 3 bases and J 0 bases; nucleotides not matched to a gene: 0. Per germline, CDR1 SGDLS and CDR2 YYNGEE.

This clonotype has just a few counts. This sequence joins TRBV18 and TRBJ2-5, with 10 bases fitting TRBD1. J lost 5 bases, V lost 6 bases, and 6 bases had no gene match. The length of the CDR3 is 14 residues. Per the germline V gene, CDR1 is KGHSH and CDR2 is LQKENI. This CDR3 reads CASSPGQGFETQYF. DNA of the CDR3: TGTGCCAGCTCCCCGGGACAGGGGTTTGAGACCCAGTACTTC.

About this clonotype itself: A much larger clone lies a single base off, so this may be a read error. The chain links TRBV6-2 or TRBV6-3 to TRBJ2-1; 10 bases map to TRBD2. The CDR3 loop spans 18 amino acids. Germline V gene sequence: CDR1 MNHEY, CDR2 SVGEGT. The CDR3, as DNA: TGTGCCAGCAGTTACGTAGCTAGCGGGGGAGGCGCCTACAATGAGCACTTCTTC. This encodes CASSYVASGGGAYNEHFF.

The rearrangement links TRBV20-1 to TRBJ2-5; TRBD1 matches 11 bases. Losses at the gene ends were 6 bases for V and 10 bases for J; bases not matched to a gene: 13. This CDR3 contains 14 residues. Germline V gene data show CDR1 as DFQATT and CDR2 as SNEGSKA (reference sequence). CDR3 loop: CSADSPGQGGVQYF. CDR3 DNA: TGCAGTGCCGATTCCCCGGGACAGGGGGGGGTCCAGTACTTC.

The J gene is TRBJ1-1, the V gene TRBV20-1; D is possibly TRBD1 (6 bases). Germline CDR1 is DFQATT and CDR2 is SNEGSKA (reference sequence). V was trimmed by 3 bases and J by 1 base, leaving 12 bases between them. The CDR3 has 14 amino acids. CDR3 residues: CSARRGAGNTEAFF. CDR3 DNA sequence: TGCAGTGCTAGGCGGGGGGCAGGGAACACTGAAGCTTTCTTT.

About this clonotype itself: Its ends do not fully match the called genes, so a read error is possible. The V call is TRBV15, the J call TRBJ2-5; TRBD2 might be the D (5 bases). The CDR3 length is 13 residues. Per germline, CDR1 LNHNV and CDR2 YYDKDF (reference sequence). The CDR3 protein is CTTSSGLQETQYF. Here the CDR3 DNA reads TGTACCACCAGCAGTGGACTTCAAGAGACCCAGTACTTC.

The chain employs TRBV5-5 and TRBJ1-4; 9 nucleotides match TRBD1. Germline V gene data show CDR1 as SGHKS and CDR2 as YYEKEE (reference sequence). This CDR3 has 16 residues. The ends lost 4 bases at V and 8 bases at J; junction bases unmatched: 12. The CDR3 protein is CASSTISGTGNEKLFF. The CDR3 region has the DNA TGTGCCAGCAGCACTATTTCCGGGACAGGGAACGAAAAACTGTTTTTT.